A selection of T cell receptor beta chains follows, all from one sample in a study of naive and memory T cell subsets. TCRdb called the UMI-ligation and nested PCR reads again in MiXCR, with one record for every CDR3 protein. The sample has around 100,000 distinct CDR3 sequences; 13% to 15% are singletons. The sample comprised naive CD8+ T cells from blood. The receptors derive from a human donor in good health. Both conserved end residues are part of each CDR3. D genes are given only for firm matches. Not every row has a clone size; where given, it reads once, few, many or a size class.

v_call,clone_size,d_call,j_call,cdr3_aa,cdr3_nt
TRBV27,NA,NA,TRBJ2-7,CASTLLGDRSYEQYF,TGTGCCAGCACTCTTTTGGGAGACAGGTCCTACGAGCAGTACTTC
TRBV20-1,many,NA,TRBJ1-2,CSARDPTALLYGYTF,TGCAGTGCTAGAGACCCGACAGCTCTCCTCTATGGCTACACCTTC
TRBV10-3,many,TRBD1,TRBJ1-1,CAIRGQSEAFF,TGTGCCATCAGGGGACAGTCTGAAGCTTTCTTT
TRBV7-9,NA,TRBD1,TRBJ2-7,CASSHGQGGAYEQYF,TGTGCCAGCAGCCATGGACAGGGGGGGGCCTACGAGCAGTACTTC
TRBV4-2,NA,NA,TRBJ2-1,CASSQTLGRVEFF,TGTGCCAGCAGCCAAACCCTCGGGCGGGTGGAGTTCTTC
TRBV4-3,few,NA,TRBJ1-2,CASSSAPGLGYTF,TGCGCCAGCAGCTCCGCCCCAGGCCTGGGCTACACCTTC
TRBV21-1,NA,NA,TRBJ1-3,CASGLRGSGNTIYF,TGTGCCAGCGGCCTCCGGGGTTCCGGAAACACCATATATTTT
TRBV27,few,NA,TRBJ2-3,CASTRGVGGQDTQYF,TGTGCCAGCACCCGAGGGGTCGGGGGACAAGATACGCAGTATTTT
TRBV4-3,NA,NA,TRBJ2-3,CASSQEPGPSTDTQYF,TGCGCCAGCAGCCAAGAACCGGGACCAAGCACAGATACGCAGTATTTT
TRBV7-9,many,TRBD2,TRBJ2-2,CASTIRASGVNTGELFF,TGTGCCAGCACCATTAGAGCTAGCGGGGTCAACACCGGGGAGCTGTTTTTT
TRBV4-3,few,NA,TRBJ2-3,CASSQIGRAGDTQYF,TGCGCCAGCAGCCAAATAGGCAGGGCGGGGGATACGCAGTATTTT
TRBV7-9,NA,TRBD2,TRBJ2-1,CASSPTSGPNNEQFF,TGTGCCAGCAGCCCAACTAGCGGACCTAACAATGAGCAGTTCTTC
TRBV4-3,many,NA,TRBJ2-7,CASSQDKRASYEQYF,TGCGCCAGCAGCCAAGATAAGAGGGCGTCCTACGAGCAGTACTTC
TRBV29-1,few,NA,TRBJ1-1,CSVETNTEAFF,TGCAGCGTTGAAACGAACACTGAAGCTTTCTTT
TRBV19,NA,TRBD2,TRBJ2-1,CASSIGGGTSSYNEQFF,TGTGCCAGTAGTATCGGGGGAGGGACTAGCTCCTACAATGAGCAGTTCTTC
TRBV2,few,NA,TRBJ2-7,CASSDSRFEQYF,TGTGCCAGCAGTGATTCCAGGTTCGAGCAGTACTTC
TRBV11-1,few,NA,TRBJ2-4,CASSSLAKNIQYF,TGTGCCAGCAGCTCCCTAGCCAAAAACATTCAGTACTTC
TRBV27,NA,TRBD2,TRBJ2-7,CASSLSRIGLAGGPYEQYF,TGTGCCAGCAGTTTATCGCGCATCGGACTAGCGGGAGGGCCCTACGAGCAGTACTTC
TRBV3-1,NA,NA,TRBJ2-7,CASSRDTTYEQYF,TGTGCCAGCAGCCGAGACACTACCTACGAGCAGTACTTC
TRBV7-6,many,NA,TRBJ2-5,CATGGGGVKETQYF,TGTGCCACCGGAGGAGGGGGGGTCAAAGAGACCCAGTACTTC
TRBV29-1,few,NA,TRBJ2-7,CSVEFSVSYEQYF,TGCAGCGTTGAGTTTTCAGTATCCTACGAGCAGTACTTC
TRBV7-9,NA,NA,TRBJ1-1,CASSPSGLQNTEAFF,TGTGCCAGCAGCCCAAGCGGGCTGCAGAACACTGAAGCTTTCTTT
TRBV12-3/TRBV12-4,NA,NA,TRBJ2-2,CASSSPVERSTGELFF,TGTGCCAGCAGTTCACCCGTGGAGAGAAGCACCGGGGAGCTGTTTTTT
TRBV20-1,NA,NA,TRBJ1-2,CSARDGSNYGYTF,TGCAGTGCTAGGGACGGCTCTAACTATGGCTACACCTTC
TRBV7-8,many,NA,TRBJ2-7,CASSPGPTYEQYF,TGTGCCAGCAGCCCGGGACCAACCTACGAGCAGTACTTC
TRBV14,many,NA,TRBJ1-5,CASSPGGNQPQHF,TGTGCCAGCAGCCCCGGGGGCAATCAGCCCCAGCATTTT
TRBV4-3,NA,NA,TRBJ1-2,CASSQDTQQDYTF,TGCGCCAGCAGCCAAGACACACAACAGGACTACACCTTC
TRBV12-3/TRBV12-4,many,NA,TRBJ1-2,CASSIPGLTSGGYTF,TGTGCCAGCAGTATCCCCGGACTCACCTCCGGGGGCTACACCTTC
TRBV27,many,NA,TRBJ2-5,CASSLIREGTQYF,TGTGCCAGCAGTTTAATCAGGGAAGGGACCCAGTACTTC
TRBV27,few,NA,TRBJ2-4,CASSWAAKNIQYF,TGTGCCAGCAGTTGGGCAGCCAAAAACATTCAGTACTTC
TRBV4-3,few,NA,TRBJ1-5,CASSQGTDSNQPQHF,TGCGCCAGCAGCCAAGGGACAGATAGCAATCAGCCCCAGCATTTT
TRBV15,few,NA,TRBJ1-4,CATSVAELTNEKLFF,TGTGCCACCAGCGTAGCGGAGCTAACTAATGAAAAACTGTTTTTT
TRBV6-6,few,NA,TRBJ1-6,CASRQDNSPLHF,TGTGCCAGCAGGCAAGATAATTCACCCCTCCACTTT
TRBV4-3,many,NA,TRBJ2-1,CASSQDRRLGQFF,TGCGCCAGCAGCCAAGATCGACGCCTCGGGCAGTTCTTC
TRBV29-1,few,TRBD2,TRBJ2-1,CSVVPSGRGNEQFF,TGCAGCGTTGTACCCAGCGGGAGGGGCAATGAGCAGTTCTTC
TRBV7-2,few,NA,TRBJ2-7,CASSLVDYEQYF,TGTGCCAGCAGCTTAGTGGACTACGAGCAGTACTTC
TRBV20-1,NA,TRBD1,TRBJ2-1,CSAIVSRGNEQFF,TGCAGTGCTATCGTAAGCAGGGGGAATGAGCAGTTCTTC
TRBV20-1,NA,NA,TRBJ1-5,CSAGTGADNQPQHF,TGCAGTGCTGGGACGGGGGCTGACAATCAGCCCCAGCATTTT
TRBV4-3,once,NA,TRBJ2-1,CASSQDDPKSSYNEQFF,TGCGCCAGCAGCCAAGACGACCCCAAAAGCTCCTACAATGAGCAGTTCTTC
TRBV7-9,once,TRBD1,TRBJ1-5,CASSQTGALAQHF,TGTGCCAGCAGCCAGACAGGGGCCCTGGCCCAGCATTTT
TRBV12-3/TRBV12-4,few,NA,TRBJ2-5,CASTHSSETQYF,TGTGCCAGCACCCATTCCTCAGAGACCCAGTACTTC
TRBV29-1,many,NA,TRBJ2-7,CSVLWGGVVFEQYF,TGCAGCGTCCTTTGGGGGGGCGTCGTTTTTGAGCAGTACTTC
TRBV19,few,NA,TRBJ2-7,CASSIDLSPDEQYF,TGTGCCAGTAGTATAGATCTATCCCCCGACGAGCAGTACTTC
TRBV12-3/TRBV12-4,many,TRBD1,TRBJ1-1,CASSSASTGSTEAFF,TGTGCCAGCAGTTCAGCCTCGACAGGGAGCACTGAAGCTTTCTTT
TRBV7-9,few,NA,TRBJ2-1,CASNRGGNEQFF,TGTGCCAGCAACCGCGGCGGTAATGAGCAGTTCTTC
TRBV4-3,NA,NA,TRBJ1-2,CASSPRRAAEGYTF,TGCGCCAGCAGCCCCCGAAGGGCGGCAGAAGGCTACACCTTC
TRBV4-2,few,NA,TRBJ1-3,CASSQVRRRGEAGNTIYF,TGTGCCAGCAGCCAAGTCCGGCGGAGAGGGGAGGCTGGAAACACCATATATTTT
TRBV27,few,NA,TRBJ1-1,CASSLYWDTEAFF,TGTGCCAGCAGTTTATATTGGGATACTGAAGCTTTCTTT
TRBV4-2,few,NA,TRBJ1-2,CASSQPPSGYTF,TGTGCCAGCAGCCAACCCCCTTCTGGCTACACCTTC
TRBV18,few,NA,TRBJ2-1,CASSPAGWEALNEQFF,TGTGCCAGCTCACCAGCCGGGTGGGAGGCTTTGAATGAGCAGTTCTTC
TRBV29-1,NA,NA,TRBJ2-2,CSVNSDGGRETGELFF,TGCAGCGTGAACTCTGATGGGGGAAGGGAAACCGGGGAGCTGTTTTTT
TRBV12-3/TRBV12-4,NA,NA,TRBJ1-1,CASSFSDTEAFF,TGTGCCAGCAGTTTTTCTGACACTGAAGCTTTCTTT
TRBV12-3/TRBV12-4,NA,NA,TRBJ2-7,CATNQGMGNEQYF,TGTGCCACCAATCAGGGAATGGGGAACGAGCAGTACTTC
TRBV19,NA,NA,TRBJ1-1,CASSRQANTEAFF,TGTGCCAGTAGTAGGCAGGCGAACACTGAAGCTTTCTTT
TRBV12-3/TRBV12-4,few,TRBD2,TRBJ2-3,CASSRAGVLLYF,TGTGCCAGCAGTCGAGCGGGAGTATTGCTGTATTTT
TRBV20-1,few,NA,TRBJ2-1,CSARGVFSSYNEQFF,TGCAGTGCTAGGGGCGTGTTTAGCTCCTACAATGAGCAGTTCTTC